This T cell receptor beta chain was obtained from a study of blood T cell repertoires in COVID-19. Study background: Nucleic acid was either cDNA or gDNA, and it came from T cells, B-cell-depleted T cells, or PBMCs.

Generated by immunoSEQ multiplex PCR, the TCRdb table keeps only in-frame clones and is missing some. The sample holds 100,000 to 150,000 clones, 70% to 90% seen once. The germline V and J ends were trimmed by 2 bases and 1 base, with 19 bases remaining between them. CDR3 length: 18 residues. Germline V gives CDR1 SEHNR, CDR2 FQNEAQ (reference sequence). Sequences were obtained from peripheral blood. The chain couples TRBV7-9 to TRBJ2-3, with D perhaps TRBD2 (6 bases). This sequence was found in a man aged 35-49 years with acute or convalescent COVID-19. The chain's CDR3 is CASSLWMGRAGRTDTQYF. CDR3 coding DNA: TGTGCCAGCAGCTTATGGATGGGCCGAGCGGGCCGCACAGATACGCAGTATTTT.